This T cell receptor (beta chain) was identified during a study of patients and donors after allogeneic stem cell transplantation. This clonotype turned up a few times. TCRdb re-called the RT-PCR reads through MiXCR, storing one row per CDR3 protein. The sample records a few hundred thousand distinct CDR3 sequences, 13% to 15% being singletons. The CDR3 loop spans 17 amino acids. The germline gives CDR1 SGHTA, CDR2 FQGNSA. The J segment lost 7 bases and the V segment lost 0 bases, leaving 13 bases of the junction unmatched. The sequenced sample was blood, either unsorted or a sorted T cell fraction (not recorded which). This sequence originates from a human donor who was either an allogeneic HSCT recipient or a stem cell or donor lymphocyte infusion donor (not recorded which). It is not recorded whose cells these are; they may come from a transplant donor. V usage is TRBV7-2 and J usage is TRBJ2-3; TRBD2 matches at 7 bases. CDR3 region: CASSLALAGDPGHTQYF. The DNA of the CDR3 is TGTGCCAGCAGCTTAGCGCTCGCGGGAGACCCAGGTCATACGCAGTATTTT.